This TCR beta chain was observed in a study of T-cell reconstitution after alpha-beta-depleted transplantation in children. This clonotype was detected only a few times. Its antigen is currently unknown. CDR3 length equals 15 residues. Germline-derived CDR1 and CDR2 are ENHRY and SYGVKD. Trimming removed 2 bases at V and 2 bases at J, with 10 bases between. Regarding the study as a whole: When one year had passed after transplant, most T-cell counts and diversity came from newly produced T cells. Reported findings indicate that, about two months after transplant, alpha-beta T cells came from several hundred expanded clones, which were derived from non-depleted graft cells.

Preparing the TCRbeta library involved the use of unique molecular identifiers. TCRdb independently ran MiXCR on the PCR reads; one entry per CDR3 protein. The sample shows 700,000 to 950,000 distinct CDR3 sequences, 16% of them seen only once. This chain uses TRBV10-3 with TRBJ1-5; unclear D gene. The sample in question was PBMCs, mostly from graft donor cells, obtained 360 days after TCRalphabeta/CD19-depleted stem cell transplant. This TCR derives from a male patient aged 10-17 years who had a stem cell transplant for acute lymphoblastic leukemia, so the T cells may come from the graft donor. The CDR3 DNA sequence: TGTGCCATCAGTGAGAGCCAGGTGGGCAATCAGCCCCAGCATTTT. Translated: CAISESQVGNQPQHF.